This T cell receptor beta chain was retrieved from a study of human T cells and chemical hapten exposure. Study at large: Across the whole study, which lasted about 6 months, patients were given diphenylcyclopropenone on the scalp once a week. Patch tests applied 0.01% DPC to the upper back, read at 6 days.

Time point here: patch test 2, 6 weeks after DPC sensitization. Treatment of the sample: therapeutic diphenylcyclopropenone sensitization with weekly scalp DPC. Blood collection took place prior to placing each patch test. Participating donors were patients with alopecia, aged 18 to 70 years, considered appropriate candidates for DPC. TCRdb passed the RACE reads through MiXCR, listing each CDR3 protein once. The sample shows fewer than 85,000 distinct CDR3 sequences, more than 8.5% of them seen only once. Sample: whole blood, taken in connection with sensitization to the hapten diphenylcyclopropenone (DPC). This TCR derives from a woman in her twenties or thirties with alopecia areata. Some clones in this sample may be carry-over from other donors' samples.

CDR3: CASSSTGGSYNEQFF. The CDR3 nucleotides are TGTGCCAGCAGCTCAACAGGGGGCTCCTACAATGAGCAGTTCTTC. The chain carries TRBV3-1 and TRBJ2-1; TRBD1 matches at 8 bases. Trimming cost V 5 bases and J 0 bases; bases outside gene matches: 3. The germline V gene encodes CDR1 LGHDT and CDR2 YNNKEL (reference sequence). The CDR3 sequence is 15 residues long.